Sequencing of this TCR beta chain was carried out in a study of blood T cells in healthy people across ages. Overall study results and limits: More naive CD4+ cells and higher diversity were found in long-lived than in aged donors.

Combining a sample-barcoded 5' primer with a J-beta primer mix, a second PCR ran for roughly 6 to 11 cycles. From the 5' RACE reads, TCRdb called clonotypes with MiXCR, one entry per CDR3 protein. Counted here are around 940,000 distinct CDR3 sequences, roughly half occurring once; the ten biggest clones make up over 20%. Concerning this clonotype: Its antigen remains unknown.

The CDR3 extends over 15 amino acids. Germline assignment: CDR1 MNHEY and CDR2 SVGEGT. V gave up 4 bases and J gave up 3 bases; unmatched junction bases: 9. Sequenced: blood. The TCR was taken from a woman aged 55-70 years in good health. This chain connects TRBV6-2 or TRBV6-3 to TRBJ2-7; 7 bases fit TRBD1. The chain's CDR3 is CASSSSGTAFYEQYF. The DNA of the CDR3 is TGTGCCAGCAGTTCCTCCGGGACAGCGTTCTACGAGCAGTACTTC.